These T cell receptor beta chains were read from a single sample in a study of blood T cell repertoires in COVID-19. The assay was immunoSEQ multiplex PCR, and TCRdb's table has in-frame clones only and misses some. Of 100,000 to 120,000 clones in the sample, over 65% were seen once. Specimen: peripheral blood. All receptors come from a woman aged 80 or older with acute or convalescent COVID-19. Both conserved end residues are part of each CDR3. Fields, in order: CDR3 length, D gene, J gene, V gene, clone size, CDR3 protein, CDR3 DNA. A D gene is named only where the DNA matches it firmly. Clone sizes are given selectively: once, few, many, or a class where the clone is expanded.

>17|TRBD2|TRBJ2-3|TRBV3-1/TRBV3-2|-
CASSQGLAGTLVDTQYF
TGTGCCAGCAGCCAAGGGCTAGCGGGGACGTTAGTAGATACGCAGTATTTT
>15|TRBD1|TRBJ2-7|TRBV11-2|-
CASSLGGTGAYEQYF
TGTGCCAGCAGCTTAGGTGGGACAGGGGCCTACGAGCAGTACTTC
>15|-|TRBJ2-2|TRBV7-2|-
CASSFGTVRTGELFF
TGTGCCAGCAGCTTCGGCACGGTGAGGACCGGGGAGCTGTTTTTT
>14|-|TRBJ2-7|TRBV5-1|-
CASSLRQALDEQYF
TGCGCCAGCAGCTTGCGGCAGGCTCTGGACGAGCAGTACTTC
>15|-|TRBJ2-7|TRBV6-6|once
CASSRTGIDSYEQYF
TGTGCCAGCAGTCGCACAGGAATTGACTCCTACGAGCAGTACTTC
>15|-|TRBJ1-2|TRBV13|-
CASSPTALTTYGYTF
TGTGCCAGCAGCCCGACAGCGCTCACCACTTATGGCTACACCTTC
>15|-|TRBJ1-2|TRBV7-3|once
CASSYSTGDTDGYTF
TGTGCCAGCAGCTACTCAACCGGGGACACGGATGGCTACACCTTC
>13|-|TRBJ1-4|TRBV19|-
CASSMREGEKLFF
TGTGCCAGTAGTATGCGGGAGGGTGAAAAACTGTTTTTT
>15|TRBD2|TRBJ2-1|TRBV5-1|many
CASSLGLAAYNEQFF
TGCGCCAGCAGCTTGGGACTAGCGGCTTACAATGAGCAGTTCTTC
>16|TRBD2|TRBJ2-1|TRBV3-1/TRBV3-2|-
CASSQRTSGGAGEQFF
TGTGCCAGCAGCCAGAGGACTAGCGGGGGGGCAGGTGAGCAGTTCTTC
>15|-|TRBJ1-3|TRBV5-1|-
CASSLVASGGNTIYF
TGCGCCAGCAGCTTGGTCGCGTCAGGAGGAAACACCATATATTTT
>16|TRBD2|TRBJ2-5|TRBV6-5|once
CASSYSTSGRVETQYF
TGTGCCAGCAGTTACTCTACTAGCGGGAGGGTAGAGACCCAGTACTTC
>13|-|TRBJ2-3|TRBV7-3|-
CASSLGPADTQYF
TGTGCCAGCAGCTTAGGGCCAGCAGATACGCAGTATTTT
>15|TRBD1|TRBJ2-1|TRBV9|-
CASSVVPDRVATPFF
TGTGCCAGCAGCGTAGTTCCGGACAGGGTTGCAACTCCGTTCTTC
>15|TRBD1|TRBJ2-7|TRBV11-2|-
CASSLGQGDPYEQYF
TGTGCCAGCAGCTTAGGGCAGGGGGACCCCTACGAGCAGTACTTC
>13|-|TRBJ2-1|TRBV30|-
CALNRGTYNEQFF
TGTGCCTTGAACCGGGGAACCTACAATGAGCAGTTCTTC
>17|-|TRBJ1-3|TRBV5-4|-
CASSLRIANSFGNTIYF
TGTGCCAGCAGCTTGAGGATCGCGAACAGCTTTGGAAACACCATATATTTT
>14|-|TRBJ2-5|TRBV13|-
CASSLRGNQETQYF
TGTGCCAGCAGCTTGCGGGGCAACCAAGAGACCCAGTACTTC
>14|-|TRBJ1-2|TRBV11-2|-
CASSLGAEARGYTF
TGTGCCAGCAGCTTGGGAGCCGAGGCGCGGGGCTACACCTTC
>13|-|TRBJ1-5|TRBV11-2|few
CASSLDSGQPQHF
TGTGCCAGCAGCTTGGACAGCGGTCAGCCCCAGCATTTT
>12|-|TRBJ1-5|TRBV28|-
CASGGTGQPQHF
TGTGCCAGCGGGGGGACGGGTCAGCCCCAGCATTTT
>17|TRBD1|TRBJ1-2|TRBV27|once
CASSQRAPGQGLYGYTF
TGTGCCAGCAGTCAGAGAGCCCCGGGACAGGGTTTATATGGCTACACCTTC
>15|-|TRBJ2-7|TRBV5-1|-
CASSLVGTGTYEQYF
TGCGCCAGCAGCTTGGTCGGAACAGGGACCTACGAGCAGTACTTC
>18|-|TRBJ1-5|TRBV3-1/TRBV3-2|-
CASSQGQREILSNQPQHF
TGTGCCAGCAGCCAAGGCCAACGAGAAATCTTGAGCAATCAGCCCCAGCATTTT
>17|TRBD1|TRBJ2-2|TRBV14|-
CASSPITGTGSTGELFF
TGTGCCAGCAGCCCAATTACCGGGACAGGGAGCACCGGGGAGCTGTTTTTT
>14|TRBD1|TRBJ2-6|TRBV29-1|few
CSVVDRTGANVLTF
TGCAGCGTTGTGGACAGGACTGGGGCCAACGTCCTGACTTTC
>13|-|TRBJ2-7|TRBV7-8|-
CASSQASTYEQYF
TGTGCCAGCAGCCAGGCTAGCACCTACGAGCAGTACTTC
>16|TRBD1|TRBJ2-7|TRBV19|-
CASSTRDRGSSYEQYF
TGTGCCAGTAGTACCCGGGACAGGGGGAGCTCCTACGAGCAGTACTTC
>16|TRBD2|TRBJ2-5|TRBV7-2|once
CASSSWGGRSQETQYF
TGTGCCAGCAGCTCGTGGGGGGGAAGGAGCCAAGAGACCCAGTACTTC
>14|TRBD1|TRBJ2-5|TRBV18|-
CASSDRDYQETQYF
TGTGCCAGCTCCGACAGGGATTACCAAGAGACCCAGTACTTC
>15|-|TRBJ1-4|TRBV7-8|-
CASSRATGINEKLFF
TGTGCCAGCAGCCGCGCCACAGGGATTAATGAAAAACTGTTTTTT
>13|-|TRBJ1-2|TRBV11-2|once
CASSSSGNYGYTF
TGTGCCAGCAGCTCTTCCGGGAACTATGGCTACACCTTC
>14|TRBD1|TRBJ1-6|TRBV10-1|-
CASSEQGLNSPLHF
TGCGCCAGCAGCGAACAGGGGTTAAATTCACCCCTCCACTTT
>13|-|TRBJ1-2|TRBV7-9|-
CASSLGPSYGYTF
TGTGCCAGCAGCTTAGGCCCTAGTTATGGCTACACCTTC
>15|-|TRBJ1-5|TRBV6-5|-
CASSDLTVSNQPQHF
TGTGCCAGTTCAGACCTGACAGTCTCGAACCAGCCCCAGCATTTT
>15|TRBD2|TRBJ2-1|TRBV9|-
CASSASGSSYNEQFF
TGTGCCAGCAGCGCTAGCGGGAGCTCCTACAATGAGCAGTTCTTC
>14|-|TRBJ1-3|TRBV13|-
CASSDRHSGNTIYF
TGTGCCAGCAGCGACAGACACTCTGGAAACACCATATATTTT
>14|-|TRBJ2-4|TRBV6-6|-
CASGSVPGENIQYF
TGTGCCAGCGGCTCGGTCCCGGGTGAAAACATTCAGTACTTC
>17|TRBD2|TRBJ2-1|TRBV7-2|-
CASSLAGAGGAYNEQFF
TGTGCCAGCAGCTTAGCTGGGGCGGGAGGAGCGTACAATGAGCAGTTCTTC
>16|-|TRBJ1-2|TRBV3-1/TRBV3-2|-
CASSQDLGGIGYGYTF
TGTGCCAGCAGCCAAGATTTAGGAGGAATCGGTTATGGCTACACCTTC
>13|-|TRBJ2-5|TRBV10-2|-
CASSETLQETQYF
TGCGCCAGCAGTGAGACTCTCCAAGAGACCCAGTACTTC
>11|-|TRBJ1-1|TRBV3-1/TRBV3-2|-
CASSSAREAFF
TGTGCCAGCAGCTCCGCCAGAGAAGCTTTCTTT
>15|-|TRBJ1-2|TRBV19|-
CASSIGEGRGDGYTF
TGTGCCAGTAGTATTGGGGAGGGACGCGGTGATGGCTACACCTTC